One and the same sample provided the 9 T cell receptor beta chains below, sequenced in a study of graft-versus-host responses after intestinal transplantation. Assay used: immunoSEQ multiplex PCR; TCRdb lists only in-frame clones, some missing. The sample carries some 85,000 clones, around 92% recorded once. Antigen specificity for these receptors is unknown. The specimen comprised unstimulated CD8+ T cells sorted from spleen or lymph node cells, sampled before transplant. These receptor sequences come from a human donor who was the organ donor for an intestinal transplant.

J is TRBJ1-1 and V is TRBV30; 7 nucleotides line up with TRBD1. With V trimmed by 0 bases and J by 5 bases, 18 bases remained unmatched. CDR1 is GTSNPN and CDR2 is SVGIG in the germline V gene (reference sequence). This CDR3 has 18 amino acids. CDR3: CAWSVPRGQAEHLTEAFF. CDR3 coding DNA: TGTGCCTGGAGTGTACCTAGGGGGCAAGCCGAACATTTGACTGAAGCTTTCTTT.

Written as DNA, the CDR3 is TGTGCCAGCAGTGTCGGAGTTTTTGGGGAGACCCAGTACTTC. Encoded protein: CASSVGVFGETQYF. The chain links TRBV6-1 to TRBJ2-5; no clear D gene. The CDR3 loop spans 14 amino acids. The germline V gene encodes CDR1 MNHNS and CDR2 SASEGT. The V and J ends lost 4 bases and 5 bases respectively, with 14 bases between them.

The rearrangement joins TRBV28 to TRBJ1-4; D uncertain. Looked up from germline, CDR1 is MDHEN and CDR2 is SYDVKM. This CDR3 contains 13 residues. The V and J ends lost 8 bases and 5 bases respectively, with 12 bases between them. CDR3 sequence (DNA): TGTGCCAGCGCCGCTGAGAGGAATGAAAAACTGTTTTTT. It codes for CASAAERNEKLFF.

The CDR3 reads CSASASNEQFF. The CDR3 DNA is TGCAGTGCTAGTGCGTCTAATGAGCAGTTCTTC. The chain couples TRBV20-1 to TRBJ2-1; D is unclear. Germline V gene data show CDR1 as DFQATT and CDR2 as SNEGSKA (reference sequence). The CDR3 is 11 residues long. Trimming shortened V by 3 bases and J by 7 bases, and 7 bases separated the two germline ends.

This clone occurred once. The chain joins TRBV4-1 to TRBJ1-1; 7 nucleotides match TRBD1. The CDR3 has 14 residues. Germline CDR1 is MGHRA and CDR2 is YSYEKL. Unmatched junction bases numbered 5, after V lost 2 bases and J lost 5 bases. The CDR3 spells CASSQRNRGTEAFF. CDR3 nucleotides: TGCGCCAGCAGCCAACGTAACAGGGGAACTGAAGCTTTCTTT.

The V gene is TRBV2, the J gene TRBJ1-5, with 7 bases that match TRBD1. Germline V lookup: CDR1 SNHLY, CDR2 FYNNEI. Trimming removed 6 bases from V and 0 bases from J; junction bases left unmatched: 11. The CDR3 runs 17 residues. Here the CDR3 DNA reads TGTGCCAGCAGGGATCAAACAGGGGAGAATAGCAATCAGCCCCAGCATTTT. Amino acids: CASRDQTGENSNQPQHF. The entire variable domain, with the rest obtained from reference TRBV2 and TRBJ1-5, is as follows: EPEVTQTPSHQVTQMGQEVILRCVPISNHLYFYWYRQILGQKVEFLVSFYNNEISEKSEIFDDQFSVERPDGSNFTLKIRSTKLEDSAMYFCASRDQTGENSNQPQHFGDGTRLSIL.

The chain is built from TRBV29-1 and TRBJ1-3, with TRBD1 as a possible D gene (5 bases). V lost 1 base and J 7 bases, leaving 11 bases between the germline ends. The length of the CDR3 is 13 residues. Germline CDR1 and CDR2: SQVTM and ANQGSEA. CDR3 nucleotides: TGCAGCGTTGAAGGGGGCCAGCCGAACACCATATATTTT. Translated, it gives CSVEGGQPNTIYF.

The chain is built from TRBV7-9 and TRBJ1-1, with 7 bases fitting TRBD1. This CDR3 has 13 amino acids. The germline gives CDR1 SEHNR, CDR2 FQNEAQ (reference sequence). Trimming cost V 9 bases and J 1 base; bases outside gene matches: 5. The CDR3 is CASGRGTNTEAFF. The CDR3 region has the DNA TGTGCCAGTGGCAGGGGGACGAACACTGAAGCTTTCTTT.

The V call is TRBV5-6, the J call TRBJ2-7, with TRBD1 identical over 7 bases. V trimming: 1 base; J trimming: 2 bases; junction bases outside the gene matches: 3. Per germline, CDR1 SGHDT and CDR2 YYEEEE. This CDR3 has 14 amino acids. The CDR3 region has the DNA TGTGCCAGCAGCTTGTTTCAGGGGGCCTACGAGCAGTACTTC. It yields the protein CASSLFQGAYEQYF.